The clone carrying this T cell receptor beta chain was seen ten or more times. This record belongs to a study of T cells in Graves' hyperthyroidism and ophthalmopathy. In making diagnoses, clinical symptoms, serum thyroxine and TRAb, thyroid ultrasound and orbital computed tomography were all used. The TCR beta CDR3 regions underwent amplification using RNA transcripts as the source. Carried out on the TCR CDR3, a first-round RT-PCR used the HTBI primer set. MiXCR was run by TCRdb on the multiplex PCR reads, yielding one entry per CDR3 protein. Of roughly 500,000 distinct CDR3 sequences listed, about 22% are singletons. The CDR3 runs 15 residues. Germline V gene sequence: CDR1 ENHRY, CDR2 SYGVKD. Trimming left V 0 bases short and J 2 bases short, with 10 bases between.

The chain joins TRBV10-3 to TRBJ2-5; TRBD2 might be the D (5 bases). The sequenced sample was blood. The clonotype was recovered from a woman aged 70 to 79 with Graves' ophthalmopathy. The CDR3 here is CAISESPAVQETQYF. Here the CDR3 DNA reads TGTGCCATCAGTGAGTCGCCAGCGGTGCAAGAGACCCAGTACTTC.